Described below is a single TCR beta chain sequence and its context. Its cognate antigen is unknown. V dropped 2 bases and J dropped 5; count of bases not matched to a gene: 9. CDR1 and CDR2 (germline): WSHSY, SAAADI. This CDR3 is built from 16 residues. Combining a sample-barcoded 5' primer with a J-beta primer mix, a second PCR ran for roughly 6 to 11 cycles. MiXCR was run by TCRdb on the 5' RACE reads, yielding one entry per CDR3 protein. The sample has about 1.4 million distinct CDR3 sequences; around 59% are singletons. This sample is part of a study of blood T cells in healthy people across ages. Notes on the study in general: Donors of long life had a larger count of naive CD4+ cells and greater diversity than aged donors.

The clonotype comes from a man aged 18-30 years in good health. Specimen: blood. The gene calls are TRBV10-2 and TRBJ2-5; 9 bases are shared with TRBD2. The CDR3 spells CASSEGGLAGLETQYF. For the CDR3, the DNA is TGCGCCAGCAGTGAGGGAGGCCTAGCGGGATTGGAGACCCAGTACTTC.